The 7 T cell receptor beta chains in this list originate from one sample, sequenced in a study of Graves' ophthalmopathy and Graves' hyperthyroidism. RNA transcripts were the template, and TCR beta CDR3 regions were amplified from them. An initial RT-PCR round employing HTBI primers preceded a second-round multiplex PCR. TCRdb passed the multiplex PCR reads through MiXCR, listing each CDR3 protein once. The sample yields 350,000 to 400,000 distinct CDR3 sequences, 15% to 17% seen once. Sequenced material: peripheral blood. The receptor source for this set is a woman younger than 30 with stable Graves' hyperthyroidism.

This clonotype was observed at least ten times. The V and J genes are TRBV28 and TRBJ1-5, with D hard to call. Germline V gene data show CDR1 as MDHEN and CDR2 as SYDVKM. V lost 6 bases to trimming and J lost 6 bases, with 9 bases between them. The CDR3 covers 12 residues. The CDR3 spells CASSVIGQPQHF. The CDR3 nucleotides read TGTGCCAGCAGCGTAATAGGTCAGCCCCAGCATTTT.

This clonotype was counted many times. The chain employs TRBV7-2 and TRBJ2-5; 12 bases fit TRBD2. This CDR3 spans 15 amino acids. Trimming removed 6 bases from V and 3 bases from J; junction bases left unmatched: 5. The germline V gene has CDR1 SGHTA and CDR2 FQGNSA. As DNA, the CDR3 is TGTGCCAGCAGACTAGCGGGGGGCCCCAAAGAGACCCAGTACTTC. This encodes CASRLAGGPKETQYF.

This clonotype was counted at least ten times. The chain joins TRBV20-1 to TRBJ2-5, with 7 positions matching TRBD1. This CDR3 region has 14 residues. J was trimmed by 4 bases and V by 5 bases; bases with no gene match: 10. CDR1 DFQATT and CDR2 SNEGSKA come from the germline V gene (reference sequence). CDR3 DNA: TGCAGTGCTCACCCACCACAGGGGCGAGAGACCCAGTACTTC. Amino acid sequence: CSAHPPQGRETQYF.

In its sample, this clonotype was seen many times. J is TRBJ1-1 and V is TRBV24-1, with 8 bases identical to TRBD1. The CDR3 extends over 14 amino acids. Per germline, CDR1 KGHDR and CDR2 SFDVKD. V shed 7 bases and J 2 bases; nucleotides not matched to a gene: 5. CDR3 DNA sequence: TGTGCCACCAGGGGGACAGGCTTAAACACTGAAGCTTTCTTT. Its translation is CATRGTGLNTEAFF.

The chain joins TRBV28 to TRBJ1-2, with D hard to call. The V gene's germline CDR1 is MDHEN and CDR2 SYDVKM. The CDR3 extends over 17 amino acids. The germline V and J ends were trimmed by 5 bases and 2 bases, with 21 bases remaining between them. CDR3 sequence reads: CASSGTPYPVQNYGYTF. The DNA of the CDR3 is TGTGCCAGCAGTGGTACCCCCTACCCGGTCCAGAACTATGGCTACACCTTC.

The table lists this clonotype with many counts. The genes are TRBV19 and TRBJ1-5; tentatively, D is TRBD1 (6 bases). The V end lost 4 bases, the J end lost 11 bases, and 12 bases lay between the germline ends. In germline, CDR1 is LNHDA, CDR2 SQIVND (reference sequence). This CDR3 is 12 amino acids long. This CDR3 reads CASSTNRATQHF. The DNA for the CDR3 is TGTGCCAGTAGTACAAACAGGGCTACCCAGCATTTT.

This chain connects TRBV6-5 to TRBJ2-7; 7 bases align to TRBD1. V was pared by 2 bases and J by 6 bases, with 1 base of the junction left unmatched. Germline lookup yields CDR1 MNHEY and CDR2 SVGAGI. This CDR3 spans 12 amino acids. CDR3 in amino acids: CASSYTGAEQYF. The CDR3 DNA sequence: TGTGCCAGCAGTTACACAGGGGCCGAGCAGTACTTC.